This T cell receptor (beta chain) is from a study of cytomegalovirus exposure and HLA in healthy donors. Study-wide context: Approximately 81% of approximately 400 genotyped donors fell in the Caucasian-associated ancestry cluster. Points from the study as a whole: A later analysis reportedly identified an Asian-associated ancestry cluster as carrying fewer N-insertions than the approximately 730-donor mean. One variant, a missense change in DCLRE1C, was linked in a later analysis to TCR beta V- and J-gene trimming.

It was with 60 Vbeta and 13 Jbeta primers that the PCR ran. Assay: immunoSEQ multiplex PCR; the TCRdb copy retains only in-frame clones and omits some. The table has nearly 110,000 clones, roughly 70% seen once. As concerns this clone: Its target is unknown.

V lost 4 bases, J lost 10 bases, and 3 bases stayed unmatched. This CDR3 spans 12 amino acids. The germline CDR1 and CDR2 sequences are SGHRS and YFSETQ. The specimen sequenced was PBMCs. The source is a woman between 40 and 55 years old in good health and CMV-seropositive. J is TRBJ2-1 and V is TRBV5-1; TRBD2 agrees at 9 bases. The CDR3 DNA sequence: TGCGCCAGCAGCCAAACTAGCGGGGAGCAGTTCTTC. Residues: CASSQTSGEQFF.